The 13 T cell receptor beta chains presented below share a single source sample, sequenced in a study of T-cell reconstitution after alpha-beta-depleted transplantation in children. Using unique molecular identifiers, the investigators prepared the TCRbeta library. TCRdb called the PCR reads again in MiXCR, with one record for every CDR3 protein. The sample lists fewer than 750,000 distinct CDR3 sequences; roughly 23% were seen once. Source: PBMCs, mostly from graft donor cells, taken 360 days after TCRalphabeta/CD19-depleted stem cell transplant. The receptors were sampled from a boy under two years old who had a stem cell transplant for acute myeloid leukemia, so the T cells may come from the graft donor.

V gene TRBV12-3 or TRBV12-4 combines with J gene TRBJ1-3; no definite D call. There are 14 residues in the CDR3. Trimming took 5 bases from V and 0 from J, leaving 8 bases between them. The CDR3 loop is CASSARVSGNTIYF. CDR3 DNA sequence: TGTGCCAGCAGTGCGCGGGTCTCTGGAAACACCATATATTTT.

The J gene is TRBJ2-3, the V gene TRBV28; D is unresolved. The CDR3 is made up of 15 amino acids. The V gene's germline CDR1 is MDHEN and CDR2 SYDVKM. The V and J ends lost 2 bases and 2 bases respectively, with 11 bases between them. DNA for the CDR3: TGTGCCAGCAGTTTACGGCAGGCCGTCACAGATACGCAGTATTTT. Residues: CASSLRQAVTDTQYF.

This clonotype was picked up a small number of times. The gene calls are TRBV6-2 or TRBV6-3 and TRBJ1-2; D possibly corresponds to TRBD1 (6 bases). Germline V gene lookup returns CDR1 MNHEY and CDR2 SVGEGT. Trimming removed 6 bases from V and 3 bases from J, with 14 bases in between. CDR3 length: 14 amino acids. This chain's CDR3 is CASSPEGGYYGYTF. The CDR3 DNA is TGTGCCAGCAGCCCCGAGGGGGGTTACTATGGCTACACCTTC.

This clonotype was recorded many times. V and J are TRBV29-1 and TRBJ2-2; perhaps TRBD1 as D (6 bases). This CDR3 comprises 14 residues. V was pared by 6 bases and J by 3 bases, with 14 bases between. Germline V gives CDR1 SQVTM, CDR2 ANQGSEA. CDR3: CSVPTGSDTGELFF. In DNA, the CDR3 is TGCAGCGTACCCACAGGGTCCGACACCGGGGAGCTGTTTTTT.

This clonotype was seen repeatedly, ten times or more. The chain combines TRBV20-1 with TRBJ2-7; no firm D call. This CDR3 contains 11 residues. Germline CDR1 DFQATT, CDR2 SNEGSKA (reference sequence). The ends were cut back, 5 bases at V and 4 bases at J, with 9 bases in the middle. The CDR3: CSAANPYEQYF. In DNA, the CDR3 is TGCAGTGCTGCCAACCCTTACGAGCAGTACTTC.

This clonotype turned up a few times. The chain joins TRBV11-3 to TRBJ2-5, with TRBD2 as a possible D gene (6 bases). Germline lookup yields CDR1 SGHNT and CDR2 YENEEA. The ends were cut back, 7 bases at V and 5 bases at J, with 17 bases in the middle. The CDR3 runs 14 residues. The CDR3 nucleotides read TGTGCCAGCACGGGGAGGTGGTTGTCGGAGACCCAGTACTTC. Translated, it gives CASTGRWLSETQYF.

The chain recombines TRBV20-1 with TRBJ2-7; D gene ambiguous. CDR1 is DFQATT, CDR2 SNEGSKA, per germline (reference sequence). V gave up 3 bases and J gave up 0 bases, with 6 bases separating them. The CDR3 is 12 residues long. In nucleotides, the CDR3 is TGCAGTGCTAGTTACTACTCCTACGAGCAGTACGTC. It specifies CSASYYSYEQYV.

CDR3 bases: TGTGCCAGCAGCCCCCCAGGGCCTCCGAACACCGGGGAGCTGTTTTTT. As protein: CASSPPGPPNTGELFF. The chain employs TRBV7-9 and TRBJ2-2, with D perhaps TRBD1 (5 bases). This CDR3 has 16 amino acids. The germline gives CDR1 SEHNR, CDR2 FQNEAQ (reference sequence). V lost 5 bases, J lost 0 bases, and 13 bases lay in between.

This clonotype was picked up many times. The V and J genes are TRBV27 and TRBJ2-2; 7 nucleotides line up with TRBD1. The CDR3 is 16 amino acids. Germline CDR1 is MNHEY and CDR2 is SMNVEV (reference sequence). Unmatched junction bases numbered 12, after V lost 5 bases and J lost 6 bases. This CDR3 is CASSLPRDSVPGELFF. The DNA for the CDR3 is TGTGCCAGCAGTCTACCCCGGGACAGCGTTCCCGGGGAGCTGTTTTTT.

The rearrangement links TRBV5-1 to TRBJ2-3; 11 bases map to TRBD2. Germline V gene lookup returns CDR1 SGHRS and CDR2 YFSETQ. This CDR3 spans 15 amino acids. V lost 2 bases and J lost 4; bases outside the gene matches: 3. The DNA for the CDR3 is TGCGCCAGCAGCTTTATAGCGGGGGGGCCAGATACGCAGTATTTT. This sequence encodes CASSFIAGGPDTQYF.

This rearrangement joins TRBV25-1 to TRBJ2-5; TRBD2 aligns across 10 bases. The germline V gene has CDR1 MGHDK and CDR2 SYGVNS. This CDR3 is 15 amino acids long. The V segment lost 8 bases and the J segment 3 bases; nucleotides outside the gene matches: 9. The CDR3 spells CASASIAGGKETQYF. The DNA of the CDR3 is TGTGCCAGCGCCAGTATAGCGGGGGGCAAAGAGACCCAGTACTTC.

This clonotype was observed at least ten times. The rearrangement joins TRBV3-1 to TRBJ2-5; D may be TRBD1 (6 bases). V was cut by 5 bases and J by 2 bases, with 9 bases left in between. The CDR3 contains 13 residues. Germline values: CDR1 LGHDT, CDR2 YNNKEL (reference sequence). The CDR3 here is CASSKTGQETQYF. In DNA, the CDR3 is TGTGCCAGCAGCAAGACAGGACAAGAGACCCAGTACTTC.

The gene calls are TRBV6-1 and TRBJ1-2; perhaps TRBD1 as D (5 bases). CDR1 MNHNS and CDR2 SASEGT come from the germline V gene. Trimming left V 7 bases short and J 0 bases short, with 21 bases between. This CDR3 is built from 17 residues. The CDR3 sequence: CASITKIRATANYGYTF. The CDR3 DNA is TGTGCCAGCATCACAAAGATCAGGGCTACAGCTAACTATGGCTACACCTTC.